This T cell receptor (beta chain) derives from a study of cytomegalovirus exposure and HLA in healthy donors (dated by TCRdb to 2016 to 2017). With respect to the entire study: An earlier analysis of fewer than 750 of the donors reported about 260 Gb of sequence data and around 100 million unique TCR beta sequences obtained from around 190 million T cells. HLA typing included class I and class II loci at four-digit resolution. In the later analysis, no new phenotypic data were used to find candidate immune exposures; instead, reliance was placed on TCR beta sequences and their occurrence across donors. In a later genetic analysis, genome-wide SNP genotypes for about 55% of the roughly 700 donors were used, and that subset was treated as a discovery cohort. To study patterns of TCR occurrence, a later analysis re-analyzed previously published TCR beta repertoires from around 700 donors and added high-resolution HLA genotyping. An earlier analysis of more than 450 of the donors used high-throughput TCR beta sequencing to judge whether each TCR beta V gene segment behaved as functional or pseudogenic. Using immunosequencing, the study profiled T cell repertoires from 500 to 800 subjects and related those repertoires to cytomegalovirus serostatus. Alongside the repertoire data, information on donor age, sex, ethnicity and CMV serostatus was compiled. Every repertoire in the discovery cohort had been generated on one and the same sequencing platform. The aim of the study was to test whether cataloging public T cell receptors could identify signatures of past pathogen exposure. On average, roughly 240,000 unique TCR beta nucleotide sequences were sequenced per donor among a few hundred genotyped donors of the cohort, with around 19% of those sequences being non-productive. Typing coverage differed by locus: A, B, C, DRB1 and DQB1 were typed in roughly 629-630 donors, DQA1 in approximately 520, DPA1 in nearly 610, and DPB1 in 400 to 480. Roughly 300 gigabases of sequencing data and around 85 million unique TCR sequences made up an early release that covered 500 to 700 HLA-typed donors. In addition to the first cohort of 666 subjects, a separate validation cohort of 130 or so different subjects was used. Four to six DR-DQ haplotypes were handled as single units for association and clustering, since linkage in the cohort was strong. To predict cytomegalovirus infection status, the study brought together high-throughput TCR immunosequencing, statistical association of individual TCRs with disease status, and machine learning. The genetic ancestry cluster associated with self-reported Caucasian donors included roughly four fifths of the roughly 410 genotyped donors.

The cohort consisted of approximately 670 healthy bone marrow donors. Cohort members were all nominally healthy when sampled, although unrecorded immune exposures were likely present. The donor tested CMV seronegative, placing the donor among the 350 or so seronegative members of the cohort. A peripheral blood sample was collected from each donor, and TCR beta sequencing was performed on peripheral blood mononuclear cells. The Qiagen DNeasy Blood Extraction Kit was used to extract genomic DNA from the blood cell samples. What the authors observed across the whole study: Because the 87-base-pair reads could not distinguish some IMGT-functional V segments, including TRBV6-2 and TRBV6-3, those segments were excluded. The cohort was sequenced for TCR beta chains only, and without alpha or paired-chain data the features that could be detected were limited. A cluster of highly shared sequence variants was judged likely to represent a technical artifact of the sequencing pipeline. Correlated functional status among segregating V segments might reflect linkage disequilibrium, but an unknown experimental factor could not be ruled out. In a later analysis, HLA-associated TCR beta chains showed more clonal expansion and lower generation probabilities than non-associated chains that were equally common. A later analysis found that TCR association rates varied across HLA loci, with DRB1 alleles showing the most associated TCRs and HLA-C alleles the fewest. In both the original and validation cohorts, the classifier was reported to diagnose cytomegalovirus status with high specificity and sensitivity. For the cohort, immune exposure information was limited to CMV serostatus. About 17 rarely observed V segments, including chromosome 9 orphons, were excluded from the earlier analysis of several hundred of the donors because counts were too low. A further reported finding was that TCR beta sequences accurately predicted the HLA-A and HLA-B alleles for most subjects in the first cohort. Sequencing depth was assumed to be roughly uniform across donors in the presence/absence analyses, though that assumption may not hold. According to a later analysis, most CMV-associated TCR beta chains appeared to be HLA-restricted, and the HLA associations seemed to be driven largely by CMV exposure. In a later analysis, over 15,000 TCR beta sequences were associated with specific HLA alleles at a false discovery rate of 0.05. While some public TCRs were present in many individuals, most TCR sequences turned up only very rarely across donors. In a later analysis, several top co-occurrence clusters were reported to appear linked to parvovirus B19, influenza, CMV and Epstein-Barr virus. Because HLA typing was missing for some donors at each locus, association tests included only the typed subset. In a later genetic analysis, a missense DCLRE1C variant was associated with V-gene and J-gene trimming of TCR beta chains, and the association was replicated in an independent cohort. A later genetic analysis reported fewer N-insertions in productive TCRs among donors in an Asian-associated ancestry cluster than the roughly 670-donor mean. An earlier analysis of around 540 of the donors showed that most TCR beta V segments appeared in productive rearrangements either about 87% or about 30% of the time, which broadly matched IMGT annotations. Three of the identified cytomegalovirus-associated TCR beta chains were confirmed in vitro to be specific for cytomegalovirus antigens. Assigning TCR associations to individual alleles was difficult when HLA alleles, especially DR and DQ, strongly co-occurred. The study listed 150 to 200 TCR beta chains as associated with cytomegalovirus. According to the authors, the approach could potentially be generalized to other disease states and immunological phenotypes.

The CDR3 holds 15 amino acids from the cysteine to the phenylalanine. The retained sequence is limited to the CDR3, 45 bases, with the frame set at the first base. V trim: 2 bases; J trim: 4 bases; unmatched bases: 7. CDR1 and CDR2, per the germline V gene, are KGHSH and LQKENI. As for this clone: Its antigen has not been determined.

Libraries were built with the immunoSEQ multiplex PCR assay. The multiplex PCR relied on a mix of 60 forward primers for TCR Vbeta segments and 13 reverse primers for TCR Jbeta segments. A multiplex PCR assay on genomic DNA amplified the CDR3 region of rearranged TCR beta genes. Amplified TCR beta libraries were sequenced as 87-base-pair reads on the Illumina HiSeq System. The source study handled its data this way. Across the 500 to 850 repertoires, a later analysis counted some 80 million unique TCR beta chains, approximately 12 million of which were shared by at least two donors. Raw reads were error-corrected and collapsed into unique sequences by a nearest-neighbor algorithm in which closely related sequences were merged to remove PCR and sequencing errors. To assign V, D and J gene segments, CDR3 sequences were aligned to IMGT reference sequences. For a sequence to be retained, a match of at least six nucleotides to both a V gene segment and a J gene segment was required. Rearrangements were classified as productive when the CDR3 lacked stop codons and remained in frame with V and J, and all other rearrangements were classified as non-productive. Following IMGT convention, CDR3 was defined as the stretch from the second conserved V-encoded cysteine up to the conserved J-encoded phenylalanine. The earlier analysis of about 640 of the donors excluded any sequence lacking an unambiguous match to a single V gene segment. In an earlier analysis of several hundred of the donors, V segments were called functional above 56.7% productive rearrangements and were called segregating when the between-donor standard deviation exceeded 5%. A statistical classification framework was developed to diagnose cytomegalovirus status using the catalog of TCR beta chain sequences. In a later analysis, V and J genes were assigned by comparing TCR nucleotide sequences against IMGT/GENE-DB human TR gene sequences. Using the TCRdist pipeline, a later analysis assigned CDR3 sequences along with most-parsimonious VDJ recombination scenarios. In a later analysis, every TCR beta chain was defined by the combination of its CDR3 amino acid sequence and its V-gene family, and reads without a unique V-gene family were dropped. In a later analysis, around 650 highly shared, low-generation-probability nucleotide sequences were removed to address suspected cross-contamination and a sequencing artifact. For each public chain, a later analysis derived a clonal expansion index from normalized ranks of inferred template counts within each repertoire. Generation probabilities in a later analysis came from a VDJ recombination model fitted to out-of-frame rearrangements, and those results were checked against IGoR. In a later analysis, hypergeometric tests were used to score TCR-TCR, TCR-HLA and TCR-CMV co-occurrence, with a repertoire-size bias correction applied to TCR pairs. In a later analysis, false discovery rates were estimated by permuting HLA or CMV assignments 20 times. A later analysis grouped co-occurring TCRs with DBSCAN, adding TCRdist sequence similarity when clustering within HLA-allele-positive subsets. Co-occurrence clustering excluded repertoires with fewer than 30,000 or more than 120,000 public chains, plus five with anomalous nucleotide sharing. As stored in TCRdb, this immuneACCESS dataset retains in-frame rearrangements with V and J assigned. A fraction of the clones does not appear; measured against another copy, unresolved V genes explain less than half of the discrepancy, and the remainder lacks a known reason. The V and J calls and the clone size are those of that table, but D and trimming were determined from the DNA. The data table for this sample lists fewer than 150,000 clones. The ten largest make up just under 2% of the sample.

The receptor chain draws on TRBV18 and TRBJ1-1; 7 bases in between match TRBD1. The specimen sequenced was PBMCs. The sequence was obtained from an older woman in good health and CMV-seronegative. The CDR3 is CASSPATGLGTEAFF. The nucleotide sequence reads as follows: TGTGCCAGCTCACCAGCGACAGGGCTGGGCACTGAAGCTTTCTTT. Reference TRBV18 and TRBJ1-1 genes cover what lies past the CDR3, so the full variable domain is NAGVMQNPRHLVRRRGQEARLRCSPMKGHSHVYWYRQLPEEGLKFMVYLQKENIIDESGMPKERFSAEFPKEGPSILRIQQVVRGDSAAYFCASSPATGLGTEAFFGQGTRLTVV.